What follows is one T cell receptor (beta chain) and its context. This clone turned up a few times. Its binding antigen is unknown. It has no much larger one-base neighbor in the sample; base qualities were not kept. Each donor gave one peripheral blood draw, averaging around 0.11 L, which was collected into heparinised tubes. A BD FACSAria II was used to sort naive, central memory, regulatory and stem cell-like memory CD4+ T cells with a panel that included CD45RO, CCR7, CD25, CD127, CD95 and CD27. Purity was above 95% for every sorted population. Right away, PBMCs were isolated by Lymphoprep density gradient centrifugation and were stained directly, with no culture step. So that batch effects would be minimized, each experiment stained and sorted samples in pairs, pairing one healthy donor with one patient. The High Capacity cDNA Reverse Transcription Kit was used to reverse transcribe all of the isolated RNA, meaning that expressed TCRB transcripts were what got sequenced. Deep immunoSEQ sequencing was performed on naive, central memory and regulatory T cell samples, with an average of around 3.4 million total reads per sample. After sorted cells were lysed in RLT buffer, RNA was extracted with DNase-treated RNeasy Micro or Mini kits, with the choice depending on cell number. Each cell subset was processed separately to prevent cross-contamination, with patient and healthy donor samples processed together. The immunoSEQ multiplex PCR was used to amplify TCRB sequences from cDNA, yielding 87-bp fragments that span the CDR3 region. Sequencing of the amplicons was performed on the Illumina HiSeq platform. The published analysis was carried out like this. Synthetic template baselines were used to correct PCR bias computationally, reads within Hamming distance 2 were collapsed, and singletons that could not be merged were discarded. Reads were aligned to IMGT to assign V, D and J genes, CDR3 length, and insertions or deletions at six rearrangement sites. Within each subset, clonotype counts were normalized to sorted cell number, and only after that were true diversity and Gini coefficients computed with the tcR R package. The overlap coefficient, calculated on TCRB nucleotide sequences, was used to quantify repertoire sharing. Out-of-frame TCRB sequences from naive cells were analyzed as a proxy for the pre-selection repertoire. Drawn from immuneACCESS, this table holds only the in-frame rearrangements with V and J called that TCRdb kept. Clones are partly lost; checked studies trace under half to an unresolved V gene and leave the rest unexplained. D and trimming come from the DNA, and the V and J calls and clone size come from that table. The sample table lists about 330,000 clones, more than 9.5% of them with a count of one. The ten top clones hold more than 0.015% of the sample.

This sample is drawn from a study of beta chain features in type 1 diabetes (dated by TCRdb to 2016 to 2018). Concerning the study at large: Patients and healthy donors did not differ in mean age, gender distribution, total cell number or subset yield. A total of around 110,000,000 sorted cells were examined across all samples, and RNA yield correlated strongly with the number of cells per subset. In the study, TCRB repertoires of sorted circulating CD4+ T cell subsets from recently diagnosed type 1 diabetes patients were compared with those of matched healthy donors. Naive and central memory subsets were obtained from all 30 or so donors, but regulatory and stem cell-like memory subsets were isolated from only 8 patients and roughly eight healthy donors. Overall study outcomes, separate from this receptor: A moderate but significant shortening of TCRB CDR3 length was observed in type 1 diabetes patients in all four CD4+ subsets. At VDJ recombination sites, type 1 diabetes patients had fewer insertions and more deleted nucleotides, which implies abnormalities in thymic rearrangement. Naive, central memory and regulatory TCRB repertoires appeared to be more alike among patients than among healthy donors. PCR might favor shorter templates, but patient and control samples were amplified and corrected together, so any skew would affect both groups equally. Sequencing cDNA rather than genomic DNA could over-represent highly expressing activated cells, although activation and CD3 levels did not differ between groups. Because small numbers of individuals were included in the HLA sub-analyses, any influence of HLA type on TCRB rearrangement was left unresolved.

Inclusive of the bounding cysteine and phenylalanine, the CDR3 is 14 residues long. Only the CDR3 DNA stays, 42 bases, in frame from base 1. The V end gives up 5 bases and the J end 6 bases, leaving 6 bases in the junction not matched to a gene. The germline V gene supplies CDR1 SQVTM and CDR2 ANQGSEA. The source is a young woman in good health. Recombination connected TRBV29-1 to TRBJ2-7, and TRBD2 aligns with 14 junction nucleotides. The sequenced material came from naive CD4+ T cells from blood. What the cell subset or site label conveys for this sample: true naive CD4+ T cells. CDR3 sequence: CSVRGTSGSSEQYF. The DNA sequence is as follows: TGCAGCGTTAGGGGGACTAGCGGGAGTAGCGAGCAGTACTTC.